The clone carrying this T cell receptor (beta chain) was seen at least ten times. This sample stems from a study of human T cells and chemical hapten exposure. CDR1 is SGHRS, CDR2 YFSETQ, per germline. CDR3 length: 13 residues. V was clipped by 6 bases and J by 4 bases; unmatched bases: 5. This sample's time point: pre-sensitization, week 0. The treatment: therapeutic diphenylcyclopropenone sensitization with weekly scalp DPC. MiXCR was run by TCRdb on the RACE reads, yielding one entry per CDR3 protein. The repertoire consists of fewer than 300,000 distinct CDR3 sequences, with 7.5% to 10% occurring once and the leading ten covering about 2.5%.

The material sequenced was whole blood, taken in connection with sensitization to the hapten diphenylcyclopropenone (DPC). V usage is TRBV5-1 and J usage is TRBJ1-1; 8 bases map to TRBD1. The source is a woman in her 40s with alopecia areata. Some clones in this sample may be carry-over from other donors' samples. CDR3 residues: CASTQGASTEAFF. The CDR3 DNA sequence: TGCGCCAGCACCCAGGGGGCCAGCACTGAAGCTTTCTTT.